The source of this T cell receptor (beta chain) is a study of T cells in Graves' hyperthyroidism and ophthalmopathy. Researchers took RNA transcripts and amplified the TCR beta CDR3 regions from them. The study used the HTBI primer set for a first-round RT-PCR of the TCR CDR3. MiXCR, run by TCRdb on the multiplex PCR reads, gives a single entry per CDR3 protein. The table lists over 500,000 distinct CDR3 sequences, 12% to 15% of them singletons. V dropped 0 bases and J dropped 8; count of bases not matched to a gene: 9. The CDR3 contains 16 residues. From germline, CDR1 is SGHRS and CDR2 YFSETQ. This receptor was obtained from a woman aged 40 to 50 with Graves' hyperthyroidism. The chain joins TRBV5-1 to TRBJ1-4, with 8 nucleotides matching TRBD1. Sequences were obtained from blood. The chain's CDR3 is CASSLAGGQGAEKLFF. Written as DNA, the CDR3 is TGCGCCAGCAGCTTGGCCGGCGGACAGGGAGCAGAAAAACTGTTTTTT.